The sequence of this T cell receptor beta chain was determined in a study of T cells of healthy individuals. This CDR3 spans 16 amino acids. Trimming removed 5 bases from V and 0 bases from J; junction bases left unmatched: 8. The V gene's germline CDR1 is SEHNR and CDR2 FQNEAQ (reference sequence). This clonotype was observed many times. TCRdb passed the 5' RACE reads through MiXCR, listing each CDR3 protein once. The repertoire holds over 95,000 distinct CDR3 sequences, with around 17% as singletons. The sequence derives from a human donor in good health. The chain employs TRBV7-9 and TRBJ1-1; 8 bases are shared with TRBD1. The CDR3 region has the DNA TGTGCCAGCAGCACGCGGGACAGGACGATGAACACTGAAGCTTTCTTT. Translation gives CASSTRDRTMNTEAFF.